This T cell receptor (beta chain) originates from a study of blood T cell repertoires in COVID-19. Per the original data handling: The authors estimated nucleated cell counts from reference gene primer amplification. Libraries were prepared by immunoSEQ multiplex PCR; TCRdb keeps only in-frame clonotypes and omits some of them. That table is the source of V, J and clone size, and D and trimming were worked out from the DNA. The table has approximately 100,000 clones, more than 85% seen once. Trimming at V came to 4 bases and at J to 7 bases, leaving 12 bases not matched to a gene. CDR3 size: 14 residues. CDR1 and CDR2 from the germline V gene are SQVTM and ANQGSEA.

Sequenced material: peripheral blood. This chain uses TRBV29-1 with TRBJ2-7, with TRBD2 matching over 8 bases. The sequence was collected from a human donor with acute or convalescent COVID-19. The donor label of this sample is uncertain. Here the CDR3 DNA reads TGCAGCGTTGTAAGGAGCGGGAGTGTGGATGAGCAGTACTTC. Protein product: CSVVRSGSVDEQYF.